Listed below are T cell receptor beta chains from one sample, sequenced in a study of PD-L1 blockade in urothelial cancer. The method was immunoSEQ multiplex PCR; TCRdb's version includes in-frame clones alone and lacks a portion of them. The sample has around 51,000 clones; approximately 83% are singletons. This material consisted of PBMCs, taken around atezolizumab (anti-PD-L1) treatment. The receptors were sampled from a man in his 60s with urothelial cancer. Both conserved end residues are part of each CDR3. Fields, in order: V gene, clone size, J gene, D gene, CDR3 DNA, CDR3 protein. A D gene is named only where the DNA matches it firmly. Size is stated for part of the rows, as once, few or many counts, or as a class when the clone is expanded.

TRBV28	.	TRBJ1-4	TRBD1	TGTGCCAGCACTGACGGGACAGCAACTAATGAAAAACTGTTTTTT	CASTDGTATNEKLFF
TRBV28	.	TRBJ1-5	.	TGTGCCAGCAGTTTAACAGGGTTCGGTGGACAGCCCCAGCATTTT	CASSLTGFGGQPQHF
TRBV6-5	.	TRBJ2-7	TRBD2	TGTGCCAGCAGTTACTCGGCTAGCGGGTCCTACGAGCAGTACTTC	CASSYSASGSYEQYF
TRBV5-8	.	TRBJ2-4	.	TGTGCCAGCAGCTCTGGACTCTTCAAAAACATTCAGTACTTC	CASSSGLFKNIQYF
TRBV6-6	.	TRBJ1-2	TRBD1	TGTGCCAGCAGTTACGGGACAGTAATCTATGGCTACACCTTC	CASSYGTVIYGYTF
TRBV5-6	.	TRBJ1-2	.	TGTGCCAGCAGCTTATCGCTCAGGGGCGCTAACTATGGCTACACCTTC	CASSLSLRGANYGYTF
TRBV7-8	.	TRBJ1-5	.	TGTGCCAGCAGCTTAGTGGGCAGGGTGATCGGCAATCAGCCCCAGCATTTT	CASSLVGRVIGNQPQHF
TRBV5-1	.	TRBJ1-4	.	TGCGCCAGCAGCCGGGGGGTCCATGAAAAACTGTTTTTT	CASSRGVHEKLFF
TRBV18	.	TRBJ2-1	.	TGTGCCAGCTCCCAACAGTCGAGGGGGGGTGAGCAGTTCTTC	CASSQQSRGGEQFF
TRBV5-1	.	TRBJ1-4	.	TGCGCCAGCAGCACTGCTGCAACTAATGAAAAACTGTTTTTT	CASSTAATNEKLFF
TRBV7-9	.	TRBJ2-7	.	TGTGCCAGCAGCTTACGGGTCCTATTCTACGAGCAGTACTTC	CASSLRVLFYEQYF
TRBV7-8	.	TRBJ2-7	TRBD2	TGTGCCACCAAGGGGAGGGCAGGGTTCAGCGAGCAGTACTTC	CATKGRAGFSEQYF
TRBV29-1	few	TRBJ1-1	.	TGCAGCGTTGACAGGGGACGGCTCATGAACACTGAAGCTTTCTTT	CSVDRGRLMNTEAFF
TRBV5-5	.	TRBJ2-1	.	TGTGCCAGCAGCTTGAGAGGAGAGGCTACCTACAATGAGCAGTTCTTC	CASSLRGEATYNEQFF
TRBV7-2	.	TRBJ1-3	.	TGTGCCAGCAGCTCCTCCCGAGGGAGTCTCAGCGGTAACACCATATATTTT	CASSSSRGSLSGNTIYF
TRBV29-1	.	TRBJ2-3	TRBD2	TGCAGCGTTCTATGGGGGAGGGGCGCAGATACGCAGTATTTT	CSVLWGRGADTQYF
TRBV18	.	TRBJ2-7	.	TGTGCCAGCTCACCTGACAGTGTCTACGAGCAGTACTTC	CASSPDSVYEQYF
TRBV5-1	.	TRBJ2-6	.	TGCGCCAGCATGGCAGGGTTGGGCCTTGGTGGGGCCAACGTCCTGACTTTC	CASMAGLGLGGANVLTF
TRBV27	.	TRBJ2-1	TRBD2	TGTGCCAGCAGTCCCTCGGGACTAACCTACAATGAGCAGTTCTTC	CASSPSGLTYNEQFF